This T cell receptor (beta chain) was sequenced during a study of a mutant IDH1 vaccine in newly diagnosed glioma. Study information: Treated patients, averaging around 40 years, were 62.5% male and approximately 38% female. Those enrolled had earlier been treated with radiotherapy, temozolomide, or both, mostly both. Study-wide findings and caveats: Induction of immune responses by the vaccine occurred in 93.3% of patients.

Germline V gives CDR1 SGHVS, CDR2 FNYEAQ. The CDR3 loop spans 15 amino acids. V was cut by 6 bases and J by 2 bases, with 14 bases left in between. In regard to this clone: What it binds is unknown.

Sequencing was performed with immunoSEQ multiplex PCR; in TCRdb, only in-frame clones are kept and a portion is missing. The sample contains approximately 70,000 clones, 70% to 80% of which appear only once. The time point is: baseline, week 1 (first vaccination visit). Treatment indicated: pre-vaccination baseline after standard-of-care therapy. The clonotype originates from a man in his fifties with glioma. This specimen consisted of PBMCs, obtained from a glioma patient treated with radiotherapy, temozolomide or both. The chain has TRBV7-6 and TRBJ1-5, with D possibly matching TRBD1 (5 bases). The CDR3 spells CASSRTGGGNQPQHF. CDR3 in DNA: TGTGCCAGCAGTCGGACGGGAGGGGGCAATCAGCCCCAGCATTTT.